A selection of T cell receptor beta chains follows, all from one sample in a study of cytomegalovirus exposure and HLA in healthy donors. TCRdb's table, derived via immunoSEQ multiplex PCR, lists solely in-frame clones and lacks some. The sample has about 160,000 clones, 80% seen once. The sample comprised PBMCs. These receptors came from a woman between 50 and 59 years old in good health and CMV-seronegative. CDR3s include the opening cysteine and the closing phenylalanine or tryptophan. The D gene is left open where the match is weak.

CDR3aa: CASSLGTGSYEQYF
j_gene: NA
v_gene: TRBV7-9
d_gene: TRBD1

CDR3aa: CASSLVSGTANEKLFF
j_gene: TRBJ1-4
v_gene: TRBV7-9
d_gene: TRBD1

CDR3aa: CASSLEGSGSSGGYLLEQYF
j_gene: TRBJ2-7
v_gene: TRBV28
d_gene: TRBD2

CDR3aa: CASPGASGSSHEQYF
j_gene: TRBJ2-7
v_gene: TRBV28
d_gene: TRBD2

CDR3aa: CASSQSRDKVWSNQPQHF
j_gene: TRBJ1-5
v_gene: TRBV5-6
d_gene: NA

CDR3aa: CASSVAGGGGYGYTF
j_gene: TRBJ1-2
v_gene: TRBV9
d_gene: TRBD1

CDR3aa: CASSLMRGNLVEQYF
j_gene: TRBJ2-7
v_gene: TRBV7-9
d_gene: NA

CDR3aa: CSVDDRHQETQYF
j_gene: TRBJ2-5
v_gene: TRBV29-1
d_gene: NA

CDR3aa: CASSFYRGGWELFF
j_gene: TRBJ2-2
v_gene: TRBV28
d_gene: NA

CDR3aa: CASSLEAGWTYEQYF
j_gene: TRBJ2-7
v_gene: TRBV28
d_gene: NA

CDR3aa: CASSEAARTDTQYF
j_gene: TRBJ2-3
v_gene: TRBV6-1
d_gene: NA

CDR3aa: CASSSTGGDYGYTF
j_gene: TRBJ1-2
v_gene: TRBV28
d_gene: TRBD1

CDR3aa: CASSDRTGNYGYTF
j_gene: TRBJ1-2
v_gene: TRBV6-5
d_gene: TRBD1

CDR3aa: CHADTQYF
j_gene: TRBJ2-3
v_gene: TRBV29-1
d_gene: NA

CDR3aa: CASSRTRYEQYF
j_gene: TRBJ2-7
v_gene: TRBV5-1
d_gene: NA

CDR3aa: CASSDSDRARFYTGNTIYF
j_gene: TRBJ1-3
v_gene: TRBV6-4
d_gene: TRBD1

CDR3aa: CASSVEGYTEAFF
j_gene: TRBJ1-1
v_gene: TRBV6-1
d_gene: NA

CDR3aa: CASSLATGYNTEAFF
j_gene: TRBJ1-1
v_gene: TRBV5-1
d_gene: NA

CDR3aa: CASSPREGYEKLFF
j_gene: TRBJ1-4
v_gene: TRBV5-1
d_gene: NA

CDR3aa: CATRQGANTEAFF
j_gene: TRBJ1-1
v_gene: TRBV6-5
d_gene: TRBD1

CDR3aa: CASSLGLAGEPWEQYF
j_gene: TRBJ2-7
v_gene: TRBV5-4
d_gene: TRBD2

CDR3aa: CASSLTRAGTGNTIYF
j_gene: TRBJ1-3
v_gene: TRBV7-2
d_gene: NA

CDR3aa: CASSQGTGGVNYEQYF
j_gene: TRBJ2-7
v_gene: TRBV4-3
d_gene: TRBD2

CDR3aa: CASSLLQVTSYEQYF
j_gene: TRBJ2-7
v_gene: TRBV28
d_gene: NA

CDR3aa: CASSVDPQVEAFF
j_gene: TRBJ1-1
v_gene: TRBV9
d_gene: NA

CDR3aa: CASSPVRGSSYNEQFF
j_gene: TRBJ2-1
v_gene: TRBV11-2
d_gene: NA

CDR3aa: CASSILSAGSGNTIYF
j_gene: TRBJ1-3
v_gene: TRBV19
d_gene: NA

CDR3aa: CASSFSVGTGFYEQYF
j_gene: TRBJ2-7
v_gene: TRBV11-2
d_gene: TRBD1

CDR3aa: CASSEDRSYEQYF
j_gene: TRBJ2-7
v_gene: TRBV19
d_gene: NA

CDR3aa: CASSYRDSMNTEAFF
j_gene: TRBJ1-1
v_gene: TRBV5-4
d_gene: TRBD1

CDR3aa: CASIQMGNQPQHF
j_gene: TRBJ1-5
v_gene: TRBV6-1
d_gene: NA

CDR3aa: CASSEVGTGNYEQYF
j_gene: TRBJ2-7
v_gene: TRBV6-1
d_gene: TRBD1

CDR3aa: CASSLTIPNEKLFF
j_gene: TRBJ1-4
v_gene: TRBV6-1
d_gene: NA

CDR3aa: CATSRVGQVSDEQYF
j_gene: TRBJ2-7
v_gene: TRBV15
d_gene: NA

CDR3aa: CAWSVRGGGYEQYF
j_gene: TRBJ2-7
v_gene: TRBV30
d_gene: TRBD1

CDR3aa: CASSMIDQPQHF
j_gene: TRBJ1-5
v_gene: TRBV19
d_gene: NA

CDR3aa: CASSPWGGRADEQYF
j_gene: TRBJ2-7
v_gene: TRBV6-1
d_gene: TRBD2

CDR3aa: CASSEDFRGNTIYF
j_gene: TRBJ1-3
v_gene: TRBV6-5
d_gene: NA

CDR3aa: CASSSGQGDTEAFF
j_gene: TRBJ1-1
v_gene: TRBV28
d_gene: TRBD1

CDR3aa: CASSLRQARGEQYF
j_gene: TRBJ2-7
v_gene: TRBV7-2
d_gene: TRBD1

CDR3aa: CASSQQGSPSMNTEAFF
j_gene: TRBJ1-1
v_gene: TRBV18
d_gene: NA

CDR3aa: CASSFPLLRDSHYEQYF
j_gene: TRBJ2-7
v_gene: TRBV28
d_gene: TRBD1

CDR3aa: CASSGGVTSGRETQYF
j_gene: TRBJ2-5
v_gene: TRBV9
d_gene: TRBD2

CDR3aa: CASRPYPGGDYGYTF
j_gene: TRBJ1-2
v_gene: TRBV28
d_gene: TRBD1

CDR3aa: CSVSRDRGSGGYTF
j_gene: TRBJ1-2
v_gene: TRBV29-1
d_gene: TRBD1

CDR3aa: CASSHPAGVADTQYF
j_gene: TRBJ2-3
v_gene: TRBV4-2
d_gene: TRBD2

CDR3aa: CSVEEETSGGPTDTQYF
j_gene: TRBJ2-3
v_gene: TRBV29-1
d_gene: TRBD2

CDR3aa: CASSPGGGTGYEQYF
j_gene: TRBJ2-7
v_gene: TRBV27
d_gene: TRBD2

CDR3aa: CASSQEDVTEQFF
j_gene: TRBJ2-1
v_gene: TRBV4-3
d_gene: NA

CDR3aa: CASSLGGTGISYEQYF
j_gene: TRBJ2-7
v_gene: TRBV5-1
d_gene: TRBD1

CDR3aa: CASSTWTGGRYSNQPQHF
j_gene: TRBJ1-5
v_gene: TRBV28
d_gene: TRBD1

CDR3aa: CATNFRDRANNEQFF
j_gene: TRBJ2-1
v_gene: TRBV28
d_gene: TRBD1

CDR3aa: CASTLSRDRVDGYTF
j_gene: TRBJ1-2
v_gene: TRBV7-2
d_gene: TRBD1

CDR3aa: CASSTSSGLAGGGEQFF
j_gene: TRBJ2-1
v_gene: TRBV18
d_gene: TRBD2